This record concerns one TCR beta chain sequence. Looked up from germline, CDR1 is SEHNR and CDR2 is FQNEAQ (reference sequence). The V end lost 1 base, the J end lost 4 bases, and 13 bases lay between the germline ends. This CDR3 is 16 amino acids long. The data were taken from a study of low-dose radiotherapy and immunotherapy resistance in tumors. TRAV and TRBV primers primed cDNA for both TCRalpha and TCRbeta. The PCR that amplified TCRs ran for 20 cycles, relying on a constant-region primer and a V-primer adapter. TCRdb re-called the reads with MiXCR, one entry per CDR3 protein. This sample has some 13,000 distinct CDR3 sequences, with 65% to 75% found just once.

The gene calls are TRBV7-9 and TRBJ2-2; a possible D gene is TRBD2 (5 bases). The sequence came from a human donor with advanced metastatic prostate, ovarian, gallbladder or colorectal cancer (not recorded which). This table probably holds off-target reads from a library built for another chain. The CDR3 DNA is TGTGCCAGCAGCTTAGAGGTTTTGGGGAGCACCGGGGAGCTGTTTTTT. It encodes CASSLEVLGSTGELFF.